This T cell receptor beta chain was found in a study of shared clonotypes between healthy human individuals. Findings and caveats of the study: Inspection by rarefaction showed sorted-subset sequencing to be incomplete despite large depth. Larger richness was generally estimated for naive than memory subsets.

The ends lost 5 bases at V and 8 bases at J; junction bases unmatched: 7. Germline V lookup: CDR1 MDHEN, CDR2 SYDVKM. The CDR3 loop spans 14 amino acids. Clones were read by immunoSEQ multiplex PCR, and TCRdb kept only the in-frame ones, dropping some. The sample contains millions of clones, about 95% of which appear only once. The naive CD8 population came from CD45RO-negative cells selected for CCR7, without terminally differentiated effector memory CD45RA+ cells. A note on this clone: Its cognate antigen is unknown.

Sequenced sample: naive CD8+ T cells sorted from blood. The genes are TRBV28 and TRBJ2-4, with TRBD1 matching over 9 bases. The TCR originated in a young man in good health. In nucleotides, the CDR3 is TGTGCCAGCAGTGTCAACAGGGGGCTGGACATTCAGTACTTC. It translates to CASSVNRGLDIQYF.